Presented here are 8 T cell receptor beta chains from one specimen sequenced in a study of T cell responses to AZD1222 COVID-19 vaccine. Clones were sequenced by immunoSEQ multiplex PCR, and TCRdb holds only the in-frame ones, with some missing. The data contain around 120,000 clones, roughly nine tenths of them seen just once; the ten biggest clones take up about 27%. The input for sequencing was peripheral blood, taken on day 0 of AZD1222 vaccination. The receptors shown here come from an adult in good health.

The J gene is TRBJ2-5, the V gene TRBV29-1; D may match TRBD1 or TRBD2 (6 bases each). V dropped 6 bases and J dropped 6 bases, with 14 bases sitting between them. The CDR3 runs to 12 residues. Germline lookup yields CDR1 SQVTM and CDR2 ANQGSEA. CDR3 protein: CSVGGGWQTQYF. The CDR3 nucleotides are TGCAGCGTAGGAGGGGGTTGGCAGACCCAGTACTTC.

The V call is TRBV7-2, the J call TRBJ1-1; D is unresolved. This CDR3 contains 13 residues. V dropped 1 base and J dropped 8 bases, with 11 bases sitting between them. CDR1 and CDR2 from the germline V gene are SGHTA and FQGNSA. The CDR3 region has the DNA TGTGCCAGCAGCTTAGGGACCATTCCCGAAGCTTTCTTT. Its protein product is CASSLGTIPEAFF.

The rearrangement uses TRBV6-5 and TRBJ2-5; 9 nucleotides match TRBD1. With 6 bases clipped from V and 10 bases from J, the junction kept 15 bases outside the gene matches. The V gene's germline CDR1 is MNHEY and CDR2 SVGAGI. The CDR3 is 15 residues long. CDR3 DNA sequence: TGTGCCAGCAGCAACCAAGGACAGGGGAGCTCCCTCCAGTACTTC. Encoded protein: CASSNQGQGSSLQYF.

The rearrangement links TRBV29-1 to TRBJ2-1, with 10 bases lining up with TRBD2. J lost 9 bases, V lost 1 base, and 9 bases had no gene match. The germline V gene has CDR1 SQVTM and CDR2 ANQGSEA. The CDR3 has 15 amino acids. CDR3 sequence (DNA): TGCAGCGTTGAAGGCCTAGCGGGAGTAGGTAGTGAGCAGTTCTTC. Its protein product is CSVEGLAGVGSEQFF.

This clone appeared a single time. V is TRBV5-8 and J is TRBJ2-1; D tentatively reads TRBD1 or TRBD2 (5 bases each). CDR3 size: 14 residues. V gave up 0 bases and J gave up 12 bases, with 16 bases separating them. Germline CDR1 SGHTS, CDR2 YDEGEE. CDR3 in amino acids: CASSLANSVRGQFF. The CDR3 region has the DNA TGTGCCAGCAGCTTGGCCAATTCAGTGAGGGGGCAGTTCTTC.

The chain recombines TRBV5-6 with TRBJ1-5; no firm D call. Germline V gene data show CDR1 as SGHDT and CDR2 as YYEEEE. CDR3 length: 15 residues. Trimming pared 1 base from V and 0 bases from J, leaving 8 bases between. The CDR3: CASSLNGPSNQPQHF. CDR3 DNA: TGTGCCAGCAGCTTGAACGGTCCTAGCAATCAGCCCCAGCATTTT. Using reference TRBV5-6 and TRBJ1-5 for the parts outside the CDR3, the full variable domain is DAGVTQSPTHLIKTRGQQVTLRCSPKSGHDTVSWYQQALGQGPQFIFQYYEEEERQRGNFPDRFSGHQFPNYSSELNVNALLLGDSALYLCASSLNGPSNQPQHFGDGTRLSIL.

V is TRBV18 and J is TRBJ1-2, with no clear D. Per the germline V gene, CDR1 is KGHSH and CDR2 is LQKENI. V shed 0 bases and J shed 8 bases, with 13 bases lying between them. There are 14 residues in the CDR3. The CDR3 DNA reads TGTGCCAGCTCACCACCCTCGGCCCCTTTGGGCTACACCTTC. It translates to CASSPPSAPLGYTF. Combining the CDR3 with reference TRBV18 and TRBJ1-2 gives the whole variable domain NAGVMQNPRHLVRRRGQEARLRCSPMKGHSHVYWYRQLPEEGLKFMVYLQKENIIDESGMPKERFSAEFPKEGPSILRIQQVVRGDSAAYFCASSPPSAPLGYTFGSGTRLTVV.

The V gene is TRBV5-5, the J gene TRBJ2-2; D possibly matches TRBD1 or TRBD2 (5 bases each). Deletions cut 6 bases from V and 0 bases from J, with 9 bases between. CDR1 is SGHKS and CDR2 is YYEKEE in the germline V gene (reference sequence). This CDR3 region has 14 residues. CDR3 loop: CASNGTANTGELFF. CDR3 DNA sequence: TGTGCCAGCAACGGGACGGCGAACACCGGGGAGCTGTTTTTT.